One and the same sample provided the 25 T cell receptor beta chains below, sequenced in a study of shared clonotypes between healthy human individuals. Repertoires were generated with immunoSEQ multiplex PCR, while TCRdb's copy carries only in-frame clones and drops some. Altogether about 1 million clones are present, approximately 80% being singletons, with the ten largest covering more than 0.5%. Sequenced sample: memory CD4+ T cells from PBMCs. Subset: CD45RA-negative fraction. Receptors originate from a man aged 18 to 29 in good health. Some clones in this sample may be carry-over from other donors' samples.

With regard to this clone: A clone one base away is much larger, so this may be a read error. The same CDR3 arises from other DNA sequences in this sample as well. CDR3 in amino acids: CAWSSPERWGTQYF. CDR3 nucleotide sequence: TGTGCCTGGAGTTCCCCCGAGCGTTGGGGGACTCAGTACTTC. J is TRBJ2-5 and V is TRBV30; TRBD2 is a possible D gene (6 bases). From germline, CDR1 is GTSNPN and CDR2 SVGIG (reference sequence). The germline V and J ends were trimmed by 2 bases and 11 bases, with 21 bases remaining between them. The CDR3 loop spans 14 amino acids.

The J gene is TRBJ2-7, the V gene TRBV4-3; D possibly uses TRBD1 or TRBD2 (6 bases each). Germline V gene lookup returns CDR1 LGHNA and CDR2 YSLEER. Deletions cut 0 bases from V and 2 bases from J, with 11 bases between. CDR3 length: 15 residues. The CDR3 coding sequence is TGCGCCAGCAGCCAAGATGACGGGGGCCCCTACGAGCAGTACTTC. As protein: CASSQDDGGPYEQYF.

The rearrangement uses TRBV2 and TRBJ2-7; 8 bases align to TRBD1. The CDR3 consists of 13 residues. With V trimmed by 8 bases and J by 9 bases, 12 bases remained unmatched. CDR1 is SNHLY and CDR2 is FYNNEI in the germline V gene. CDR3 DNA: TGTGCCAGCTTCTCCGGACAGGGAAAGGGGCAGTACTTC. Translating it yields CASFSGQGKGQYF. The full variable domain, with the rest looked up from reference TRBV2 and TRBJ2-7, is EPEVTQTPSHQVTQMGQEVILRCVPISNHLYFYWYRQILGQKVEFLVSFYNNEISEKSEIFDDQFSVERPDGSNFTLKIRSTKLEDSAMYFCASFSGQGKGQYFGPGTRLTVT.

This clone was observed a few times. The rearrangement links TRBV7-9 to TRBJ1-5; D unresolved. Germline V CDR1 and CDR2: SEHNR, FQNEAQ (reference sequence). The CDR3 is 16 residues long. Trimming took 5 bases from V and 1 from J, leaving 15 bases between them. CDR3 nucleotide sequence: TGTGCCAGCAGCCCCTTTACCAGCGTAAGCAATCAGCCCCAGCATTTT. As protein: CASSPFTSVSNQPQHF.

The CDR3 loop reads CASSKTFLYDEQFF. In nucleotides, the CDR3 is TGTGCCAGCAGCAAAACATTCCTTTACGATGAGCAGTTCTTC. The genes are TRBV2 and TRBJ2-1; D not certain. This CDR3 contains 14 residues. Germline V gene sequence: CDR1 SNHLY, CDR2 FYNNEI. V was shortened by 6 bases and J by 8 bases, with 17 bases between the two germline ends. The full variable domain, rest sourced from reference TRBV2 and TRBJ2-1, is EPEVTQTPSHQVTQMGQEVILRCVPISNHLYFYWYRQILGQKVEFLVSFYNNEISEKSEIFDDQFSVERPDGSNFTLKIRSTKLEDSAMYFCASSKTFLYDEQFFGPGTRLTVL.

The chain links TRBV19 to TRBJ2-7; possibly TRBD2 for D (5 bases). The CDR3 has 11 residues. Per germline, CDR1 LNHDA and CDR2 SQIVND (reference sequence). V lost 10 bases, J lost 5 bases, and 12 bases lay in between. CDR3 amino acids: CATPEGNEQYF. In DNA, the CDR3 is TGTGCCACCCCCGAGGGCAACGAGCAGTACTTC.

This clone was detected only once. The CDR3 region is CAWSVFGVSNNSPLHF. CDR3 in DNA: TGTGCCTGGAGTGTTTTTGGGGTTTCAAATAATTCACCCCTCCACTTT. This rearrangement joins TRBV30 to TRBJ1-6, with D hard to call. Trimming took 0 bases from V and 5 from J, leaving 14 bases between them. Germline CDR1 reads GTSNPN; CDR2 reads SVGIG (reference sequence). The CDR3 totals 16 residues.

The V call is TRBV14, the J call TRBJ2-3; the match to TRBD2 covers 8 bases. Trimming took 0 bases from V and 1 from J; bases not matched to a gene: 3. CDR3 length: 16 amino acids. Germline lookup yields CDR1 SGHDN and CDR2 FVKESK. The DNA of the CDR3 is TGTGCCAGCAGCCAAGAACGGGGGGGTGGCACAGATACGCAGTATTTT. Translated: CASSQERGGGTDTQYF.

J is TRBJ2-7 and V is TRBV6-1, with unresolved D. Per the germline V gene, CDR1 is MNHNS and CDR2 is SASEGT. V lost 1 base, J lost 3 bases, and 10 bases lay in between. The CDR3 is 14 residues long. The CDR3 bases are TGTGCCAGCAGTGAAGGTTCTTCAGTCTACGAGCAGTACTTC. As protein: CASSEGSSVYEQYF.

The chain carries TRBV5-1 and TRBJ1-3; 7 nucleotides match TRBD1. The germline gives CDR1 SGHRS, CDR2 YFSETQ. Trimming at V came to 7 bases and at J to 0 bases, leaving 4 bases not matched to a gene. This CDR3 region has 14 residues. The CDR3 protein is CASSDRSSGNTIYF. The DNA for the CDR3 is TGCGCCAGCTCGGACAGGTCCTCTGGAAACACCATATATTTT.

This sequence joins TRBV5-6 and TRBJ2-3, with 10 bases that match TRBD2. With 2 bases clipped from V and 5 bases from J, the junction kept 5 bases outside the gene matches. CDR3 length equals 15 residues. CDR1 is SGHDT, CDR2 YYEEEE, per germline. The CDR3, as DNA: TGTGCCAGCAGCTTACCTAGCGGGAGTAGAGATACGCAGTATTTT. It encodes CASSLPSGSRDTQYF.

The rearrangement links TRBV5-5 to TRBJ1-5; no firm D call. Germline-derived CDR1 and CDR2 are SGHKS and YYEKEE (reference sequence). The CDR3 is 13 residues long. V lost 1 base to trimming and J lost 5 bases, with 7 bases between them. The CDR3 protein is CASSLFGDQPQHF. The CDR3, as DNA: TGTGCCAGCAGCTTGTTCGGGGATCAGCCCCAGCATTTT.

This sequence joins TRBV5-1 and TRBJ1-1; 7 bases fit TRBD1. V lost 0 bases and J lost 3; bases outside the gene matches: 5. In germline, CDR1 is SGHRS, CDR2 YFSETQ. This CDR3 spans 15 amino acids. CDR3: CASSLDPGQYTEAFF. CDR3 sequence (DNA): TGCGCCAGCAGCTTGGATCCGGGACAGTACACTGAAGCTTTCTTT.

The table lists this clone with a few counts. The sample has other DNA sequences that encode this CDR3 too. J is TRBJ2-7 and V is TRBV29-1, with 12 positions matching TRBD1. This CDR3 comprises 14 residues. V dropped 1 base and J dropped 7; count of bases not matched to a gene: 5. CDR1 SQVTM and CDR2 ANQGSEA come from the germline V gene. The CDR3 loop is CSVEGGQGASEQYF. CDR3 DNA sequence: TGCAGCGTTGAAGGGGGACAGGGGGCGTCTGAGCAGTACTTC.

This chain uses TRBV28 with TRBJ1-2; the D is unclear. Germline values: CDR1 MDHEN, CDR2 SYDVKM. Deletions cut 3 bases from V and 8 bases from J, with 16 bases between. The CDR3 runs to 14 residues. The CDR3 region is CASSFSLSSGGYTF. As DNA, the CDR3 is TGTGCCAGCAGTTTCTCACTTTCTTCGGGAGGCTACACCTTC.

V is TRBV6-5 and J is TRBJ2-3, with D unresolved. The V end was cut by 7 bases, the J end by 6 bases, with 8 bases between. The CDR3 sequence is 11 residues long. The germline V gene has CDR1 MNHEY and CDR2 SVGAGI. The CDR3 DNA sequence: TGTGCCAGCACCCTCAGGGATACGCAGTATTTT. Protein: CASTLRDTQYF.

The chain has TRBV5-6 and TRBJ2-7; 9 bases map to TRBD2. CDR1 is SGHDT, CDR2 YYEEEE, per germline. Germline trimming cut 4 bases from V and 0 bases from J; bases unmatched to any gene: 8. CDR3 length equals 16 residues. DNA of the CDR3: TGTGCCAGCAGCCCTGATAGCGGGAGATTCTCCTACGAGCAGTACTTC. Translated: CASSPDSGRFSYEQYF.

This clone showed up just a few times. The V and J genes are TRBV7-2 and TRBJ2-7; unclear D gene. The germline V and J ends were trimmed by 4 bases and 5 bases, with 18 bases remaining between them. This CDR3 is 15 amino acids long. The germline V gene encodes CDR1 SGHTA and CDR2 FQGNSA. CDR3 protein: CASSSRTPGGNEQYF. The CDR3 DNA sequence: TGTGCCAGCAGCTCACGTACTCCGGGCGGCAACGAGCAGTACTTC.

The CDR3 nucleotides are TGTGCCGCAGCAGCCGGATCGGCAGAGCACTGGTTGAAGCAGTACTTC. As protein: CAAAAGSAEHWLKQYF. The J gene is TRBJ2-7, the V gene TRBV5-4; D ambiguous. Per germline, CDR1 SGHNT and CDR2 YYREEE (reference sequence). The CDR3 runs to 16 residues. V dropped 10 bases and J dropped 8 bases, with 31 bases sitting between them.

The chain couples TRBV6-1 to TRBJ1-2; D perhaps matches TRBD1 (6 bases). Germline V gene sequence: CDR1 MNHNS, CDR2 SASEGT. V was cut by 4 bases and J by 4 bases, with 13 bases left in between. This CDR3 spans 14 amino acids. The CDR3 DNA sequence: TGTGCCAGCAGTGGACTGACAGGACTCTATGGCTACACCTTC. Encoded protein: CASSGLTGLYGYTF.

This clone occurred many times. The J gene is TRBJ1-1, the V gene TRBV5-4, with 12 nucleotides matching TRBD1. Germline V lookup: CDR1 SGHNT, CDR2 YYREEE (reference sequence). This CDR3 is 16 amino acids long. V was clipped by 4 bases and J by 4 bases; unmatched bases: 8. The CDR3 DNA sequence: TGTGCCAGCAGCGGATACCGGGACAGGGGGCTCACTGAAGCTTTCTTT. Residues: CASSGYRDRGLTEAFF.

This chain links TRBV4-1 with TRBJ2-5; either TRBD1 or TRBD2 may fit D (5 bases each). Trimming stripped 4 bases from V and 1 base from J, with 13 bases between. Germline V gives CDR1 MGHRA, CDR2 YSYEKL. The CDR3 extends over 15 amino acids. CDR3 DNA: TGCGCCAGCAGCCGAGGGGACGGTTCCCAAGAGACCCAGTACTTC. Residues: CASSRGDGSQETQYF.

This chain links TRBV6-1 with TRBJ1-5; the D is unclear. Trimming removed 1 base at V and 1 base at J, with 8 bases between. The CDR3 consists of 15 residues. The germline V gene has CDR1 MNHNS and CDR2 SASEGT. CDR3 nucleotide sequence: TGTGCCAGCAGTGAAGACCCGGGCAGCAATCAGCCCCAGCATTTT. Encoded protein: CASSEDPGSNQPQHF.

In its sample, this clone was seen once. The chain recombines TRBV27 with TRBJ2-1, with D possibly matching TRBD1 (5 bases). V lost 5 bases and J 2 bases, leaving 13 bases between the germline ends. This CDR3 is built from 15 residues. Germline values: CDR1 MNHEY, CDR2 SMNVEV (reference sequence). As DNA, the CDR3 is TGTGCCAGCAGTCAAGGGGCAGGGACCTACAATGAGCAGTTCTTC. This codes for CASSQGAGTYNEQFF.

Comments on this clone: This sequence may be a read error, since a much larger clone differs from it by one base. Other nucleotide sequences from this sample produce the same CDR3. CDR3 protein: CASSLPRSSNQPQHF. The CDR3 DNA sequence: TGTGCCAGCAGTTTACCCCGGAGTAGCAATCAGCCCCAGCATTTT. J is TRBJ1-5 and V is TRBV28, with unresolved D. The CDR3 consists of 15 residues. Trimming left V 2 bases short and J 0 bases short, with 8 bases between. Germline CDR1 MDHEN, CDR2 SYDVKM.